What follows are 30 T cell receptor beta chains derived from one specimen sequenced in a study of cytomegalovirus exposure and HLA in healthy donors. In the PCR, 60 Vbeta and 13 Jbeta primers were used. TCRdb's copy holds only in-frame clones and misses some; the assay was immunoSEQ multiplex PCR. This repertoire shows more than 85,000 clones, 70% to 85% found once; its top ten account for 5% to 8%. What was sequenced was PBMCs. All receptors derive from a man aged 30 to 39 in good health and CMV-seropositive.

The V gene is TRBV7-2, the J gene TRBJ2-2; 9 nucleotides align to TRBD1. This CDR3 has 14 amino acids. Germline assignment: CDR1 SGHTA and CDR2 FQGNSA. The V gene end was trimmed by 3 bases and the J gene end by 6 bases; junction bases not matched to a gene: 2. The CDR3 protein is CASSFRQGAGELFF. Written as DNA, the CDR3 is TGTGCCAGCAGCTTTCGACAGGGGGCCGGGGAGCTGTTTTTT.

This sequence joins TRBV27 and TRBJ1-6; D unresolved. The CDR3 contains 15 residues. Germline V gene lookup returns CDR1 MNHEY and CDR2 SMNVEV (reference sequence). The V end lost 2 bases, the J end lost 8 bases, and 13 bases lay between the germline ends. CDR3 protein: CASSLGSGKDSPLHF. The CDR3 DNA reads as TGTGCCAGCAGTTTAGGATCGGGGAAAGATTCACCCCTCCACTTT.

The chain recombines TRBV4-2 with TRBJ1-3; 7 nucleotides match TRBD1. The CDR3 loop spans 15 amino acids. Germline CDR1 and CDR2: LGHNA and YNFKEQ. After removal of 3 bases from V and 0 bases from J, the junction contained 2 bases not matched to a gene. CDR3 nucleotides: TGTGCCAGCAGCCAGACAGGGATCTCTGGAAACACCATATATTTT. This sequence encodes CASSQTGISGNTIYF.

This clone was seen just once. V usage is TRBV29-1 and J usage is TRBJ2-2; tentatively, D is TRBD2 (6 bases). V dropped 7 bases and J dropped 6 bases, with 15 bases sitting between them. Looked up from germline, CDR1 is SQVTM and CDR2 is ANQGSEA. The CDR3 is 13 residues long. The CDR3 DNA reads TGCAGCGCAAAAGTAGCGGTTGCCGGGGAGCTGTTTTTT. It encodes CSAKVAVAGELFF.

The rearrangement joins TRBV30 to TRBJ2-1; 8 bases agree with TRBD2. CDR1 is GTSNPN and CDR2 is SVGIG in the germline V gene (reference sequence). This CDR3 spans 14 amino acids. The J segment lost 4 bases and the V segment lost 5 bases, leaving 7 bases of the junction unmatched. The CDR3 loop is CAWGWAGGYNEQFF. The DNA of the CDR3 is TGTGCCTGGGGGTGGGCGGGGGGTTACAATGAGCAGTTCTTC.

The J gene is TRBJ2-3, the V gene TRBV14; TRBD2 aligns across 10 bases. The CDR3 is made up of 16 amino acids. Germline CDR1 reads SGHDN; CDR2 reads FVKESK. V shed 4 bases, J shed 3 bases, and the junction held 7 bases outside the gene matches. CDR3 DNA: TGTGCCAGCAGCCTTAAACCGGGACTAGCGACAGATACGCAGTATTTT. Encoded protein: CASSLKPGLATDTQYF.

This chain uses TRBV2 with TRBJ1-5; no definite D call. Trimming took 4 bases from V and 0 from J, leaving 10 bases between them. This CDR3 comprises 15 residues. Germline-derived CDR1 and CDR2 are SNHLY and FYNNEI. The CDR3 protein is CASSGEDYSNQPQHF. CDR3 nucleotide sequence: TGTGCCAGCAGTGGGGAGGATTATAGCAATCAGCCCCAGCATTTT.

This clone was recorded a few times. This chain joins TRBV7-3 and TRBJ2-5; 15 bases align to TRBD2. V gave up 5 bases and J gave up 3 bases; unmatched junction bases: 7. This CDR3 comprises 17 residues. Looked up from germline, CDR1 is SGHTA and CDR2 is FQGTGA. CDR3 residues: CASSPGLAGGGEETQYF. CDR3 nucleotides: TGTGCCAGCAGCCCCGGACTAGCGGGGGGGGGCGAAGAGACCCAGTACTTC.

The chain uses TRBV25-1 and TRBJ1-1; TRBD1 might be the D (5 bases). The CDR3 totals 12 residues. Trimming removed 7 bases at V and 6 bases at J, with 12 bases between. Looked up from germline, CDR1 is MGHDK and CDR2 is SYGVNS. As DNA, the CDR3 is TGTGCCAGCACGGGAGGGGTGTCTGAAGCTTTCTTT. Translated, it gives CASTGGVSEAFF.

The rearrangement links TRBV7-9 to TRBJ2-1, with TRBD2 matching over 7 bases. J was trimmed by 5 bases and V by 5 bases; bases with no gene match: 12. CDR1 SEHNR and CDR2 FQNEAQ come from the germline V gene (reference sequence). CDR3 length equals 16 residues. This CDR3 reads CASSPRDYNSDNEQFF. The CDR3 region has the DNA TGTGCCAGCAGCCCCAGGGACTACAACAGTGACAATGAGCAGTTCTTC. Full variable domain (missing parts from reference TRBV7-9 and TRBJ2-1): DTGVSQNPRHKITKRGQNVTFRCDPISEHNRLYWYRQTLGQGPEFLTYFQNEAQLEKSRLLSDRFSAERPKGSFSTLEIQRTEQGDSAMYLCASSPRDYNSDNEQFFGPGTRLTVL.

V is TRBV7-2 and J is TRBJ2-3; 12 bases line up with TRBD2. The CDR3 has 18 residues. The V gene end was trimmed by 0 bases and the J gene end by 4 bases; junction bases not matched to a gene: 8. CDR1 SGHTA and CDR2 FQGNSA come from the germline V gene. CDR3 region: CASSLAGRLAGGADTQYF. DNA for the CDR3: TGTGCCAGCAGCTTAGCTGGTCGGCTAGCGGGGGGGGCAGATACGCAGTATTTT.

Only a few counts were recorded for this clone. The chain recombines TRBV6-1 with TRBJ2-1; no clear D. The CDR3 spans 13 residues. Trimming cost V 6 bases and J 0 bases, with 6 bases left between them. Germline CDR1 and CDR2: MNHNS and SASEGT. The CDR3 reads CASRLGSYNEQFF. The DNA for the CDR3 is TGTGCCAGCAGGCTCGGCTCCTACAATGAGCAGTTCTTC.

This clone was counted at least ten times. V gene TRBV4-3 combines with J gene TRBJ2-1, with 9 nucleotides matching TRBD1. V was pared by 8 bases and J by 7 bases, with 9 bases of the junction left unmatched. Per the germline V gene, CDR1 is LGHNA and CDR2 is YSLEER. The CDR3 loop spans 14 amino acids. CDR3 sequence reads: CASGRTGGANEQFF. CDR3 nucleotides: TGCGCCAGCGGCCGCACAGGGGGCGCAAATGAGCAGTTCTTC.

The chain links TRBV11-3 to TRBJ2-7; 9 bases are shared with TRBD1. Germline V lookup: CDR1 SGHNT, CDR2 YENEEA. The V segment lost 5 bases and the J segment 0 bases; nucleotides outside the gene matches: 5. The CDR3 contains 15 residues. Here the CDR3 reads CASSPGTGSSYEQYF. The CDR3 region has the DNA TGTGCCAGCAGCCCTGGGACAGGGAGCTCCTACGAGCAGTACTTC.

The chain uses TRBV9 and TRBJ2-4; 7 nucleotides agree with TRBD2. CDR1 is SGDLS and CDR2 is YYNGEE in the germline V gene. V dropped 1 base and J dropped 1; count of bases not matched to a gene: 11. This CDR3 spans 18 amino acids. CDR3 sequence (DNA): TGTGCCAGCAGCGTAAGGTCTTGGGGGGGAGCGGCCAAAAACATTCAGTACTTC. It yields the protein CASSVRSWGGAAKNIQYF.

The V gene is TRBV18, the J gene TRBJ1-3; D might be TRBD1 (5 bases). The CDR3 is 15 residues long. CDR1 KGHSH and CDR2 LQKENI come from the germline V gene. V lost 2 bases and J lost 3, with 11 bases in between. CDR3 amino acids: CASSPSQGRGNTIYF. CDR3 DNA: TGTGCCAGCTCACCATCCCAGGGTCGTGGAAACACCATATATTTT. The complete variable domain, with remaining parts taken from reference TRBV18 and TRBJ1-3, reads NAGVMQNPRHLVRRRGQEARLRCSPMKGHSHVYWYRQLPEEGLKFMVYLQKENIIDESGMPKERFSAEFPKEGPSILRIQQVVRGDSAAYFCASSPSQGRGNTIYFGEGSWLTVV.

This chain uses TRBV5-1 with TRBJ2-3; 10 nucleotides line up with TRBD2. This CDR3 region has 16 residues. The ends lost 1 base at V and 5 bases at J; junction bases unmatched: 7. Germline assignment: CDR1 SGHRS and CDR2 YFSETQ. The CDR3, as DNA: TGCGCCAGCAGCTTGACCAGCGGGGGGGCCAGAGATACGCAGTATTTT. Protein product: CASSLTSGGARDTQYF. The full variable domain, completed using reference TRBV5-1 and TRBJ2-3, is KAGVTQTPRYLIKTRGQQVTLSCSPISGHRSVSWYQQTPGQGLQFLFEYFSETQRNKGNFPGRFSGRQFSNSRSEMNVSTLELGDSALYLCASSLTSGGARDTQYFGPGTRLTVL.

The rearrangement joins TRBV28 to TRBJ2-1, with TRBD2 as a possible D gene (5 bases). This CDR3 comprises 16 residues. V lost 4 bases and J 6 bases, leaving 19 bases between the germline ends. CDR1 MDHEN and CDR2 SYDVKM come from the germline V gene. CDR3 coding DNA: TGTGCCAGCAGTTCCCCGACCCTTCTTGCGGGCAATGAGCAGTTCTTC. Protein sequence: CASSSPTLLAGNEQFF.

The chain uses TRBV6-1 and TRBJ1-1; a weak D match, TRBD1 (6 bases). The germline V and J ends were trimmed by 2 bases and 1 base, with 8 bases remaining between them. CDR1 and CDR2 from the germline V gene are MNHNS and SASEGT. CDR3 size: 14 residues. DNA for the CDR3: TGTGCCAGCAGTGAATTGACAGGGAACACTGAAGCTTTCTTT. Amino acids: CASSELTGNTEAFF.

The chain joins TRBV10-3 to TRBJ1-6; D is uncertain. With 0 bases removed from V and 7 bases from J, the gap between germline ends came to 7 bases. CDR1 and CDR2 from the germline V gene are ENHRY and SYGVKD. The CDR3 runs to 14 residues. The CDR3 sequence: CAISESAVNSPLHF. The CDR3 nucleotides are TGTGCCATCAGTGAGTCGGCCGTCAATTCACCCCTCCACTTT.

The CDR3 DNA reads as TGTGCCAGCAGTGAATCGCCGGGGGTAGAGGCCGGGGAGCTGTTTTTT. Translating gives CASSESPGVEAGELFF. This chain joins TRBV25-1 and TRBJ2-2; weak D call: TRBD2 (6 bases). There are 16 residues in the CDR3. Germline V gene sequence: CDR1 MGHDK, CDR2 SYGVNS. With 1 base removed from V and 6 bases from J, the gap between germline ends came to 15 bases. Drawing the rest from reference TRBV25-1 and TRBJ2-2, the complete variable domain is EADIYQTPRYLVIGTGKKITLECSQTMGHDKMYWYQQDPGMELHLIHYSYGVNSTEKGDLSSESTVSRIRTEHFPLTLESARPSHTSQYLCASSESPGVEAGELFFGEGSRLTVL.

This clone was picked up a small number of times. The chain joins TRBV27 to TRBJ2-7; the D gene is possibly TRBD2 (6 bases). The length of the CDR3 is 14 residues. The germline V and J ends were trimmed by 6 bases and 3 bases, with 15 bases remaining between them. CDR1 MNHEY and CDR2 SMNVEV come from the germline V gene (reference sequence). The CDR3 is CASSPTWGGYEQYF. The CDR3 DNA is TGTGCCAGCAGCCCGACGTGGGGAGGCTACGAGCAGTACTTC.

The chain is built from TRBV28 and TRBJ1-1; D uncertain. CDR3 size: 16 residues. Germline CDR1 and CDR2: MDHEN and SYDVKM. V lost 4 bases and J 0 bases, leaving 15 bases between the germline ends. The chain's CDR3 is CASSSTYALLNTEAFF. CDR3 DNA sequence: TGTGCCAGCAGTTCCACGTATGCCCTATTGAACACTGAAGCTTTCTTT. Using reference TRBV28 and TRBJ1-1 for the parts outside the CDR3, the full variable domain is DVKVTQSSRYLVKRTGEKVFLECVQDMDHENMFWYRQDPGLGLRLIYFSYDVKMKEKGDIPEGYSVSREKKERFSLILESASTNQTSMYLCASSSTYALLNTEAFFGQGTRLTVV.

The CDR3 here is CASSPPGTSRETQYF. CDR3 in DNA: TGTGCCAGCTCACCACCCGGGACTAGCCGGGAGACCCAGTACTTC. The chain recombines TRBV18 with TRBJ2-5; 9 nucleotides agree with TRBD2. After removal of 0 bases from V and 5 bases from J, the junction contained 4 bases not matched to a gene. The CDR3 runs to 15 residues. CDR1 and CDR2 (germline): KGHSH, LQKENI.

The V and J genes are TRBV7-2 and TRBJ2-3, with 8 bases aligning to TRBD2. This CDR3 comprises 16 residues. Germline trimming cut 5 bases from V and 4 bases from J; bases unmatched to any gene: 11. The germline V gene has CDR1 SGHTA and CDR2 FQGNSA. As DNA, the CDR3 is TGTGCCAGCAGCCCGAGTACGGGGGGGTGGTCAGATACGCAGTATTTT. The encoded protein is CASSPSTGGWSDTQYF.

The V call is TRBV7-2, the J call TRBJ1-6; D uncertain. Per germline, CDR1 SGHTA and CDR2 FQGNSA. CDR3 length equals 16 residues. Trimming shortened V by 1 base and J by 0 bases, and 7 bases separated the two germline ends. CDR3 sequence: CASSLVGSSYNSPLHF. CDR3 sequence (DNA): TGTGCCAGCAGCTTAGTGGGGAGCTCCTATAATTCACCCCTCCACTTT.

The J gene is TRBJ2-3, the V gene TRBV2; 8 bases align to TRBD2. This CDR3 has 14 residues. Germline values: CDR1 SNHLY, CDR2 FYNNEI. V was pared by 7 bases and J by 4 bases, with 7 bases of the junction left unmatched. The CDR3 region has the DNA TGTGCCAGCATACGGGGGGGCCGACCAGATACGCAGTATTTT. Protein: CASIRGGRPDTQYF.

The chain has TRBV25-1 and TRBJ2-2, with 7 bases identical to TRBD1. CDR3 length: 16 residues. Germline CDR1 reads MGHDK; CDR2 reads SYGVNS. Trimming at V came to 2 bases and at J to 0 bases, leaving 3 bases not matched to a gene. This CDR3 reads CASSEAGQANTGELFF. In DNA, the CDR3 is TGTGCCAGCAGTGAAGCTGGACAGGCGAACACCGGGGAGCTGTTTTTT.

V and J are TRBV27 and TRBJ1-5; 7 bases match TRBD1. The V and J ends lost 3 bases and 3 bases, in that order; junction bases with no gene match: 2. The CDR3 length is 14 residues. Germline values: CDR1 MNHEY, CDR2 SMNVEV (reference sequence). Here the CDR3 reads CASSFGTANQPQHF. DNA of the CDR3: TGTGCCAGCAGTTTTGGGACAGCCAATCAGCCCCAGCATTTT.

This clone showed up just a few times. This rearrangement joins TRBV5-1 to TRBJ1-2, with D possibly being TRBD1 (6 bases). In germline, CDR1 is SGHRS, CDR2 YFSETQ. The CDR3 consists of 13 residues. Trimming cost V 4 bases and J 6 bases, with 13 bases left between them. Written as DNA, the CDR3 is TGCGCCAGCAGCCCTACAGGGCGAGATGGCTACACCTTC. Translating it yields CASSPTGRDGYTF. Full variable domain (remainder filled in from reference TRBV5-1 and TRBJ1-2): KAGVTQTPRYLIKTRGQQVTLSCSPISGHRSVSWYQQTPGQGLQFLFEYFSETQRNKGNFPGRFSGRQFSNSRSEMNVSTLELGDSALYLCASSPTGRDGYTFGSGTRLTVV.